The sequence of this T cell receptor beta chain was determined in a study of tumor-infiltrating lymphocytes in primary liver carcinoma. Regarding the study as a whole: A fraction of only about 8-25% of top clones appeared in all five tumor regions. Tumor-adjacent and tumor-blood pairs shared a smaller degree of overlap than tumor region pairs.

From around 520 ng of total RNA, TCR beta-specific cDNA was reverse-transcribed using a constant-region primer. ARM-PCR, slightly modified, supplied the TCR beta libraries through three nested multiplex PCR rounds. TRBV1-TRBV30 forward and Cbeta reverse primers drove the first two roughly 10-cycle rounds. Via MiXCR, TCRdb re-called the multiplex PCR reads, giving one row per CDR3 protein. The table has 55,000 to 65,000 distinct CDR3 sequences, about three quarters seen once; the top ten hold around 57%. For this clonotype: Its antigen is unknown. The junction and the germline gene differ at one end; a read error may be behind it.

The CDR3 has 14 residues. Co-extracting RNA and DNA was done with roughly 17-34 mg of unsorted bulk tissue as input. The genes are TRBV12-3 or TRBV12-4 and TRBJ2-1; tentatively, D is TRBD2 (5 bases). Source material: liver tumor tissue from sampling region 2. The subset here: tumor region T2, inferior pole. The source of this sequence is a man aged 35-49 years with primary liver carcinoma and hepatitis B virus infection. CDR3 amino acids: CASSLETTYTEHFF. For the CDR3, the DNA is TGTGCCAGCAGTTTGGAGACTACTTACACTGAGCATTTCTTC.